This T cell receptor beta chain is drawn from a study of cytomegalovirus exposure and HLA in healthy donors. Libraries were prepared by immunoSEQ multiplex PCR; TCRdb keeps only in-frame clonotypes and omits some of them. The repertoire has a few hundred thousand clones, 86% of them found once; the top ten carry about 0.8%. V gave up 4 bases and J gave up 5 bases, with 10 bases separating them. The V gene's germline CDR1 is SGHRS and CDR2 YFSETQ. This CDR3 contains 13 residues. Sequenced: PBMCs. This TCR derives from a young woman in good health and CMV-seronegative. This sequence joins TRBV5-1 and TRBJ2-1, with a possible D match to TRBD2 (6 bases). This chain's CDR3 is CASSVGLNNEQFF. The CDR3 DNA sequence: TGCGCCAGCAGCGTCGGACTAAACAATGAGCAGTTCTTC.